This is a list of T cell receptor beta chains from one sample in a study of cytotoxic CD8 clonotypes in ibrutinib-treated CLL. Produced via immunoSEQ multiplex PCR; TCRdb's table is partial and in-frame only. The sample holds tens of thousands of clones, 55% to 75% seen once. Sequencing used PBMCs, obtained after 24 months of ibrutinib treatment. These receptor sequences come from a human donor with chronic lymphocytic leukemia. CDR3s include the opening cysteine and the closing phenylalanine or tryptophan. The D gene is left open where the match is weak. The size field is filled for only some rows; it gives once, few, many or a size class.

size	D	V	J	DNA	CDR3
.	TRBD1	TRBV7-6	TRBJ1-1	TGTGCCAGCAGCCTAGGGACAGGGTCAGAAGCTTTCTTT	CASSLGTGSEAFF
.	.	TRBV6-5	TRBJ1-2	TGTGCCAGCAGTTACTCTCGGGGGCCCGGCTACACCTTC	CASSYSRGPGYTF
.	.	TRBV9	TRBJ2-7	TGTGCCAGCAGCGTAGCGGTAGGGGGTACCTACGAGCAGTACTTC	CASSVAVGGTYEQYF
few	TRBD1	TRBV7-2	TRBJ1-5	TGTGCCAGCAGCCTACAGGGGGCCGATCAGCCCCAGCATTTT	CASSLQGADQPQHF
.	.	TRBV30	TRBJ1-5	TGTGCCTGGAGTGTACTGGGGCGCAATCAGCCCCAGCATTTT	CAWSVLGRNQPQHF
.	.	TRBV7-8	TRBJ2-7	TGTGCCAGCAGCTTAGACGACAGGTTCCAGCAGTACTTC	CASSLDDRFQQYF
.	.	TRBV28	TRBJ2-7	TGTGCCAGCAGTTTTCCACCTATCACAGGATTCTCCTACGAGCAGTACTTC	CASSFPPITGFSYEQYF
.	.	TRBV5-6	TRBJ2-5	TGTGCCAGCAGCTTGGCGGGTGGGACTTCAGAGACCCAGTACTTC	CASSLAGGTSETQYF
.	TRBD1	TRBV6-5	TRBJ2-7	TGTGCCAGCAGATCGACAGGGCGGGAGCAGTACTTC	CASRSTGREQYF
once	TRBD1	TRBV11-3	TRBJ1-1	TGTGCCAGCAGCTTGACAGGGCCAGCTCAAGCTTTCTTT	CASSLTGPAQAFF
.	.	TRBV5-4	TRBJ1-2	TGTGCCAGCAGCTTGGACAGTCCAGTTGTCTATGGCTACACCTTC	CASSLDSPVVYGYTF
.	TRBD1	TRBV19	TRBJ1-2	TGTGCCAGTAGCCAGGAGGGGGCACTAGGCTACACCTTC	CASSQEGALGYTF
.	.	TRBV6-5	TRBJ2-7	TGTGCCAGCAGTTACAAGGGGGACTACGAGCAGTACTTC	CASSYKGDYEQYF
.	.	TRBV13	TRBJ2-5	TGTGCCAGCAGCGCCTACCCGGAGACCCAGTACTTC	CASSAYPETQYF
.	TRBD2	TRBV29-1	TRBJ2-7	TGCAGCGTGACTAGCGGCGGCGAGCAGTACTTC	CSVTSGGEQYF
.	TRBD2	TRBV15	TRBJ2-1	TGTGCCACCAGCCCCCGGAGGGAGGGGCAGAATGAGCAGTTCTTC	CATSPRREGQNEQFF
once	TRBD1	TRBV6-1	TRBJ1-2	TGTGCCAGCAGTGTACAGGGGAATATGGGGGAGTATGGCTACACCTTC	CASSVQGNMGEYGYTF